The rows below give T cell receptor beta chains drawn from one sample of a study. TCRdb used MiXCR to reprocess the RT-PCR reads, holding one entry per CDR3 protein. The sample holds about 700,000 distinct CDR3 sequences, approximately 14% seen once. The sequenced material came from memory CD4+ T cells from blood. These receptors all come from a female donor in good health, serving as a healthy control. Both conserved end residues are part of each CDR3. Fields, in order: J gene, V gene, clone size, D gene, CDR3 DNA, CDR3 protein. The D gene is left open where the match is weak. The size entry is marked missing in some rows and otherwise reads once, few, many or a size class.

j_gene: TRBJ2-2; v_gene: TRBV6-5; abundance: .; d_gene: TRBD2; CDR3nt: TGTGCCAGCAGCGATCTAGCGGGGACGAACACCGGGGAGCTGTTTTTT; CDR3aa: CASSDLAGTNTGELFF
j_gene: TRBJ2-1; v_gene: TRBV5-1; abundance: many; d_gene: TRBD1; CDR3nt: TGCGCCAGCAGCTTGGCCGCAGGGGGCCTACTTAATGAGCAGTTCTTC; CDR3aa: CASSLAAGGLLNEQFF
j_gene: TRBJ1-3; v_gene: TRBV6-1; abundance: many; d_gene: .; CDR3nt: TGTGCCAGCAGTGAAGGAGTCCGATCGGGAGGAAACACCATATATTTT; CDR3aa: CASSEGVRSGGNTIYF
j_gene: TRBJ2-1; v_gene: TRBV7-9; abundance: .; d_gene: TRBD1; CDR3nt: TGTGCCACCCTGACAGGGCCCGAGGGTAATGAGCAGTTCTTC; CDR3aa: CATLTGPEGNEQFF
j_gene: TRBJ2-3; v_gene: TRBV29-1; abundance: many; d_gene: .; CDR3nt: TGCAGCGTTGATGGGCGGGCGGGCACAGATACGCAGTATTTT; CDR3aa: CSVDGRAGTDTQYF
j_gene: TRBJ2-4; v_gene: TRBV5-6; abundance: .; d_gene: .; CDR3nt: TGTGCCAGCAGCTTGGTTGGAGGGCTGGCCAAAAACATTCAGTACTTC; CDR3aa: CASSLVGGLAKNIQYF
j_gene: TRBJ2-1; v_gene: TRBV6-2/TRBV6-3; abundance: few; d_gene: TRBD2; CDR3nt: TGTGCCAGCAGTGGACTAGCGGGGAGTATCAATGAGCAGTTCTTC; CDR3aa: CASSGLAGSINEQFF
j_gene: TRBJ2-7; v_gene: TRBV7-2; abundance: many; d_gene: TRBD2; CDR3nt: TGTGCCAGCAGCCTAGGACTAGCGGGACTCTACGAGCAGTACTTC; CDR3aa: CASSLGLAGLYEQYF
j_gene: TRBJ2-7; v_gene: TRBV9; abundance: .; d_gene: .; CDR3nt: TGTGCCAGCAGCGTAGGAGACGGGGGATGGGCCTACGAGCAGTACTTC; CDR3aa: CASSVGDGGWAYEQYF
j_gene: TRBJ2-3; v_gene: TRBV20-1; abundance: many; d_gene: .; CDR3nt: TGCAGTGCTTGCCTAGCCGGCGGAGAGGGCACAGATACGCAGTATTTT; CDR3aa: CSACLAGGEGTDTQYF
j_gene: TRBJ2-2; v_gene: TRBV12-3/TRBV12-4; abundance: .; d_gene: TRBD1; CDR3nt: TGTGCCAGCAGACCAGCAGGGGGCCGAACCTGGGAGCTGTTTTTT; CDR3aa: CASRPAGGRTWELFF
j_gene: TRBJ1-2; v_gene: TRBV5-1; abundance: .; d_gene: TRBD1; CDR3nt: TGCGCCAGCAGCCCCTCCGGGACAGGCTATGGCTACACCTTC; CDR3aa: CASSPSGTGYGYTF
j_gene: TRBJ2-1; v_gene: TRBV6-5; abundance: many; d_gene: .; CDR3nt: TGTGCCAGCAGTTACTCCGACAGCTACAATGAGCAGTTCTTC; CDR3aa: CASSYSDSYNEQFF
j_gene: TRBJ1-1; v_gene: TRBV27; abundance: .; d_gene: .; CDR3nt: TGTGCCAGCAGTTTGGGGAGGGGCTTAAAAGCTTTCTTT; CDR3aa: CASSLGRGLKAFF
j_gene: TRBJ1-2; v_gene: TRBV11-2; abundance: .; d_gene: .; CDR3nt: TGTGCCAGCAGCTTATGGGGCACGCTTGGCTACACCTTC; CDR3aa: CASSLWGTLGYTF
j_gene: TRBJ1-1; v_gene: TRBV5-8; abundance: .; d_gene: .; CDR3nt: TGTGCCAGCAGCTTGTGGGACGGTATGAACACTGAAGCTTTCTTT; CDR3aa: CASSLWDGMNTEAFF
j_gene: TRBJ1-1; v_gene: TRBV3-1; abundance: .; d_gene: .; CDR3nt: TGTGCCAGCAGCCTTTCGGAGGGAAACACTGAAGCTTTCTTT; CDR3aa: CASSLSEGNTEAFF
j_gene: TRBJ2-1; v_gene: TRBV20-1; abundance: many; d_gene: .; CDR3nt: TGCAGTGCTAGAGACATCTCCCCCTCGGTGGTCAATGAGCAGTTCTTC; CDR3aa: CSARDISPSVVNEQFF
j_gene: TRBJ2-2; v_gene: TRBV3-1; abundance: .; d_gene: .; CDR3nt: TGTGCCAGCAGCCAGTCCGGGCCGAACACCGGGGAGCTGTTTTTT; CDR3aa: CASSQSGPNTGELFF
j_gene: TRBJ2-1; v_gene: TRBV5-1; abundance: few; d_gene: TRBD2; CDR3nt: TGCGCCAGCAGCTCCGGGACTAGCGATTACAATGAGCAGTTCTTC; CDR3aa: CASSSGTSDYNEQFF
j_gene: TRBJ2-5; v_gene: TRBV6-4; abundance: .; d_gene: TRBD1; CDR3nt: TGTGCCAGCAGTGACGAGATTCGACAGGGGGCTCAGACCCAGTACTTC; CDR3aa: CASSDEIRQGAQTQYF
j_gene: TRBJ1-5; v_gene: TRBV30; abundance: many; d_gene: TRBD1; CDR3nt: TGTGCCTGGAGTGACCAGGGGGGGCTTAATCAGCCCCAGCATTTT; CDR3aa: CAWSDQGGLNQPQHF
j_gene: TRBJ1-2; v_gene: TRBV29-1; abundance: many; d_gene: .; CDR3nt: TGCAGCGTTGATGACAGCTATGGCTACACCTTC; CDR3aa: CSVDDSYGYTF
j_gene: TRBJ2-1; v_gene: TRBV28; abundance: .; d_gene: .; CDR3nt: TGTGCCAGTTCGGAGGTTCGAAATGAGCAGTTCTTC; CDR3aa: CASSEVRNEQFF
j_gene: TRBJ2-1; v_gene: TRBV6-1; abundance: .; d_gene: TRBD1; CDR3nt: TGTGCCAGCAGCGTGACAGGGTGGAACAATGAGCAGTTCTTC; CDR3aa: CASSVTGWNNEQFF
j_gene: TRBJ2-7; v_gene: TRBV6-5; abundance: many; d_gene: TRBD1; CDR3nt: TGTGCCAGCAGTCGCCCAGGGGGCTCCTACGAGCAGTACTTC; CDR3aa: CASSRPGGSYEQYF
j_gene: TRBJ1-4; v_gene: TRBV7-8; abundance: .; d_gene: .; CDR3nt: TGTGCCAGCAGCTTAGTTTCAGGGCTCGGTGAAAAACTGTTTTTT; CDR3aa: CASSLVSGLGEKLFF
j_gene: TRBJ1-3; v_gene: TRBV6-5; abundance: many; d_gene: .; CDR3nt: TGTGCCAGCAGGTTTGGGTTACGCTCTGGAAACACCATATATTTT; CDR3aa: CASRFGLRSGNTIYF
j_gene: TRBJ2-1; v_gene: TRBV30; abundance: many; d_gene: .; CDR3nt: TGTGCCTGGAGTGTCCCCGCTTCGGGTGAGCAGTTCTTC; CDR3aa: CAWSVPASGEQFF